This entry concerns a single TCR beta chain. Its antigen remains unidentified. This specimen belongs to a study of post-analysis software for immune sequencing data. Study as a whole: Secondary progressive, relapsing-remitting and progressive-relapsing multiple sclerosis were among the included disease courses.

The library was made from cDNA and included unique molecular identifiers. Out of 1 to 10 million T cells, roughly 0.5 million cDNA molecules were generated. MiXCR, applied by TCRdb to the PCR reads, yields one record per CDR3 protein. This sample carries a few hundred thousand distinct CDR3 sequences, approximately 45% of them seen once, and the ten largest clones take roughly an eighth. Whole-study findings and limits: Patients carried several TRBV segments more frequently than controls did, and TRBV5-6, TRBV5-1 and TRBV20-1 were among them.

Trimming took off 0 bases at V and 4 bases at J, with 11 bases between the two ends. Germline V gives CDR1 SGHTA, CDR2 FQGNSA. CDR3 length: 15 residues. The clonotype was recovered from a girl aged 10-17 years with multiple sclerosis. This sequence joins TRBV7-2 and TRBJ2-3, with a possible D match to TRBD1 (5 bases). Sequenced input: blood. The CDR3 loop reads CASSLAGHQSDTQYF. The DNA for the CDR3 is TGTGCCAGCAGCTTAGCGGGGCATCAATCAGATACGCAGTATTTT.